Presented here are 5 T cell receptor beta chains from one specimen sequenced in a study of blood T cell repertoires in COVID-19. Using immunoSEQ multiplex PCR, the repertoire was profiled, and TCRdb retains in-frame clones only, with some absent. Among roughly 200,000 clones, roughly 89% were seen once, and the ten largest hold roughly 6.2%. Sequenced: peripheral blood. The receptors shown here come from a man aged 55 to 70 who had recovered from COVID-19.

The chain combines TRBV28 with TRBJ2-2; TRBD2 might be the D (6 bases). The ends were cut back, 3 bases at V and 7 bases at J, with 15 bases in the middle. The CDR3 is 15 amino acids. Germline CDR1 is MDHEN and CDR2 is SYDVKM. The CDR3 loop is CASSLVLTGSGELFF. CDR3 sequence (DNA): TGTGCCAGCAGTTTGGTCCTTACCGGGAGCGGGGAGCTGTTTTTT.

CDR3 sequence (DNA): TGTGCCAGCAGCGACGGTCAGGGGGGAACTAACTATGGCTACACCTTC. Translated, it gives CASSDGQGGTNYGYTF. The chain recombines TRBV7-2 with TRBJ1-2; TRBD1 matches 7 bases. Germline V gene sequence: CDR1 SGHTA, CDR2 FQGNSA. The CDR3 is made up of 16 amino acids. The V segment lost 5 bases and the J segment 0 bases; nucleotides outside the gene matches: 9.

Only a few counts were recorded for this clone. The chain uses TRBV27 and TRBJ2-5; tentatively, D is TRBD1 (6 bases). The V end lost 4 bases, the J end lost 3 bases, and 9 bases lay between the germline ends. The CDR3 sequence is 13 residues long. Looked up from germline, CDR1 is MNHEY and CDR2 is SMNVEV (reference sequence). Written as DNA, the CDR3 is TGTGCCAGCAGTTACAGGGCTGAAGAGACCCAGTACTTC. Amino acids: CASSYRAEETQYF.

This chain links TRBV7-2 with TRBJ1-2; 9 bases map to TRBD1. This CDR3 spans 15 amino acids. Per germline, CDR1 SGHTA and CDR2 FQGNSA. V trimming: 3 bases; J trimming: 4 bases; junction bases outside the gene matches: 6. The CDR3 sequence is CASSFGQGSGYGYTF. CDR3 DNA: TGTGCCAGCAGCTTCGGACAGGGGAGCGGCTATGGCTACACCTTC.

The V gene is TRBV7-6, the J gene TRBJ2-3, with D tentatively TRBD2 (5 bases). Germline V gene sequence: CDR1 SGHVS, CDR2 FNYEAQ. CDR3 length equals 15 residues. Trimming stripped 5 bases from V and 2 bases from J, with 14 bases between. CDR3 coding DNA: TGTGCCAGCAGCCCAGGTGAGGGCGTCACAGATACGCAGTATTTT. Amino acids: CASSPGEGVTDTQYF. Complete variable domain (other parts from reference TRBV7-6 and TRBJ2-3): GAGVSQSPRYKVTKRGQDVALRCDPISGHVSLYWYRQALGQGPEFLTYFNYEAQQDKSGLPNDRFSAERPEGSISTLTIQRTEQRDSAMYRCASSPGEGVTDTQYFGPGTRLTVL.